The clone carrying this T cell receptor beta chain was counted many times. Its specificity is unknown. V was cut by 3 bases and J by 4 bases, with 18 bases left in between. This CDR3 contains 16 residues. Germline CDR1 is LNHDA and CDR2 is SQIVND (reference sequence). As originally analysed: Variation in CDR3 across clinicopathological groups served as the basis for constructing a distant-metastasis classifier in papillary thyroid cancer. TCRdb re-called the PCR reads with MiXCR. TCRdb's processing, not the authors', yielded these V and J calls. The top ten clones hold around 45% of a sample with approximately 30,000 clones, 7% to 9% of them seen once. Thyroid surgery took place with no prior treatment in any patient. This entry is derived from a study of metastatic and nonmetastatic thyroid tumors. Study context: Comparative analysis of repertoires was undertaken across blood and tumor or nodule tissue obtained from malignant and benign thyroid patients. Study-level results: As reported, TCR beta diversity in blood and tumor was significantly higher in malignant thyroid tumors than in benign nodules.

The sample was blood. The TCR originated in a female donor with papillary thyroid cancer or a benign thyroid nodule (not recorded which). Some clones in this sample may be carry-over from other donors' samples. The gene calls are TRBV19 and TRBJ2-5, with D uncertain. The chain's CDR3 is CASSINVGSWPETQYF. The CDR3 DNA reads TGTGCCAGTAGTATTAATGTCGGCAGTTGGCCAGAGACCCAGTACTTC.